This TCR beta chain came from a study of T cells in Graves' hyperthyroidism and ophthalmopathy. Study-level findings and limits: Most expanded thyroid clonotypes above 0.001 also appeared in blood.

Germline CDR1 SGDLS, CDR2 YYNGEE. This CDR3 has 12 residues. Trimming cost V 0 bases and J 3 bases, with 3 bases left between them. To note about this clonotype: Its antigen is still unknown.

The source material, RNA transcripts, was used to amplify TCR beta CDR3 regions. With the HTBI primer set, the TCR CDR3 went through a first round of RT-PCR. TCRdb reanalysed the multiplex PCR reads using MiXCR and keeps one entry per CDR3 protein. The sample has some 350,000 distinct CDR3 sequences, roughly 15% seen once. V is TRBV9 and J is TRBJ2-5; D gene unclear. The specimen sequenced was blood. This clonotype was sampled from a woman aged 55 to 70 with Graves' ophthalmopathy. DNA for the CDR3: TGTGCCAGCAGCGTAGAGGAAGAGACCCAGTACTTC. The encoded protein is CASSVEEETQYF.